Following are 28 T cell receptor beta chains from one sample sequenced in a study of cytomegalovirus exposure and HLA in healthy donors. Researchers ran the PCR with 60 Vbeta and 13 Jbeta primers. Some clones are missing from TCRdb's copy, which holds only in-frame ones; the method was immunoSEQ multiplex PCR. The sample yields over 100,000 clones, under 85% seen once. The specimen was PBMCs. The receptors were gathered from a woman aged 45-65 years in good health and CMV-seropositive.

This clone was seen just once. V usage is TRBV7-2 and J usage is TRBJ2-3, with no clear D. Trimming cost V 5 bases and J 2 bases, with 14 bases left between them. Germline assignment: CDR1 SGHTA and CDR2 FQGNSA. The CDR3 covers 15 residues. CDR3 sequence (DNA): TGTGCCAGCAGCACCAGGCTGGCGCCCACAGATACGCAGTATTTT. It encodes CASSTRLAPTDTQYF.

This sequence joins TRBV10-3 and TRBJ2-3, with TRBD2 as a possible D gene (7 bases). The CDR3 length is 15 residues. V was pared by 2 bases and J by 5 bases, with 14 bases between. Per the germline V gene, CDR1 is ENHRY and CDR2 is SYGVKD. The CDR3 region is CAISEARGGGDTQYF. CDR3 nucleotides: TGTGCCATCAGTGAGGCGAGGGGGGGTGGAGATACGCAGTATTTT.

The CDR3 DNA is TGTGCCAGCTCCACTTTCATGGACGAGCAGTACTTC. It specifies CASSTFMDEQYF. V gene TRBV18 combines with J gene TRBJ2-7; D is unclear. Trimming took 6 bases from V and 5 from J, leaving 11 bases between them. The CDR3 loop spans 12 amino acids. The germline gives CDR1 KGHSH, CDR2 LQKENI.

CDR3 protein: CASSVAPSYNEQFF. CDR3 nucleotide sequence: TGTGCCAGCAGTGTGGCTCCTTCATACAATGAGCAGTTCTTC. J is TRBJ2-1 and V is TRBV2; D unresolved. This CDR3 is 14 amino acids long. Germline V lookup: CDR1 SNHLY, CDR2 FYNNEI. Between the trimmed V and J ends, which lost 4 bases and 4 bases, there was a span of 11 bases.

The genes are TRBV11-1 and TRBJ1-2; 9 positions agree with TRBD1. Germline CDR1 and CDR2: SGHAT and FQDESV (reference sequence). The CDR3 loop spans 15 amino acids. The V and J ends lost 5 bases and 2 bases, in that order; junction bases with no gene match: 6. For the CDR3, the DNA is TGTGCCAGCAGCGACCGGGACAGGGCCAACTATGGCTACACCTTC. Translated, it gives CASSDRDRANYGYTF.

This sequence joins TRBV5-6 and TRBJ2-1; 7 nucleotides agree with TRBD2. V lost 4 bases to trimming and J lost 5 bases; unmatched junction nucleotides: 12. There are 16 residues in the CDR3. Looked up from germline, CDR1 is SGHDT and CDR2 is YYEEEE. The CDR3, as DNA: TGTGCCAGCAGCCCCCTACTGGCGGGAGAGAACAATGAGCAGTTCTTC. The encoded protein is CASSPLLAGENNEQFF.

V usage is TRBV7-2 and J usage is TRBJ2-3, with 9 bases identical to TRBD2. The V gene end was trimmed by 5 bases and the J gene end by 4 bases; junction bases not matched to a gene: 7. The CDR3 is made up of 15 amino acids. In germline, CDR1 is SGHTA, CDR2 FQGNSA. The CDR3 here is CASSISGSGADTQYF. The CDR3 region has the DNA TGTGCCAGCAGCATTAGCGGGAGTGGGGCAGATACGCAGTATTTT.

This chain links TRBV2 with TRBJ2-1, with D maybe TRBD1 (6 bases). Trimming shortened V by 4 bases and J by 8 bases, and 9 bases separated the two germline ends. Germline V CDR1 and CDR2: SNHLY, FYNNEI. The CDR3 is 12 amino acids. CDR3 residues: CASSVEGDEQFF. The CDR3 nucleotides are TGTGCCAGCAGTGTTGAGGGGGATGAGCAGTTCTTC.

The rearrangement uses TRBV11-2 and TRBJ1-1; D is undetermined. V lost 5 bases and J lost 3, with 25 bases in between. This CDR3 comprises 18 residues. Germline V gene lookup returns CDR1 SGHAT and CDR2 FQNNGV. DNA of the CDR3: TGTGCCAGCAGCGGCCCGAGGGCCCGAGGTATTCGGGACACTGAAGCTTTCTTT. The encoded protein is CASSGPRARGIRDTEAFF.

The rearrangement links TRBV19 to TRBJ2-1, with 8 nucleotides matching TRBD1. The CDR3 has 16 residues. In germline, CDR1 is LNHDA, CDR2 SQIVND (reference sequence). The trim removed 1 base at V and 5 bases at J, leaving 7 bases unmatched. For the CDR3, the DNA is TGTGCCAGTAGTATAGGGGGCAGGGGGCGCGACAATGAGCAGTTCTTC. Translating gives CASSIGGRGRDNEQFF.

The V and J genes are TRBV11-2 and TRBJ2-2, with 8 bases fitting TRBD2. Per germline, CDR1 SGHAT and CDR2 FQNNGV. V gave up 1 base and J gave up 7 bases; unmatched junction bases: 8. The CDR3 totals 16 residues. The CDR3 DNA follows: TGTGCCAGCAGCTTAGTCGGGGGGGGCATAATCGGGGAGCTGTTTTTT. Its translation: CASSLVGGGIIGELFF.

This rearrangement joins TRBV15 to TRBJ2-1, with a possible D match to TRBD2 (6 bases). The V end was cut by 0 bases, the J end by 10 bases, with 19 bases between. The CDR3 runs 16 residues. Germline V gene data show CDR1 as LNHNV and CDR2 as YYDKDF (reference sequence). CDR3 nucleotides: TGTGCCACCAGCAGAGATGAGGCGGGACTGCTTGGGGAGCAGTTCTTC. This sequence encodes CATSRDEAGLLGEQFF. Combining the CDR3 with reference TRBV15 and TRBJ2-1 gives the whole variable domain DAMVIQNPRYQVTQFGKPVTLSCSQTLNHNVMYWYQQKSSQAPKLLFHYYDKDFNNEADTPDNFQSRRPNTSFCFLDIRSPGLGDTAMYLCATSRDEAGLLGEQFFGPGTRLTVL.

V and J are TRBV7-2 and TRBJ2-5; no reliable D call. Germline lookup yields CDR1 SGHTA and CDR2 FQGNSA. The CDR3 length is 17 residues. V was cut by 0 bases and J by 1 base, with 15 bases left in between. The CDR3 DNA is TGTGCCAGCAGCTTAGCGCGGTTTACATCCTCCCAAGAGACCCAGTACTTC. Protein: CASSLARFTSSQETQYF.

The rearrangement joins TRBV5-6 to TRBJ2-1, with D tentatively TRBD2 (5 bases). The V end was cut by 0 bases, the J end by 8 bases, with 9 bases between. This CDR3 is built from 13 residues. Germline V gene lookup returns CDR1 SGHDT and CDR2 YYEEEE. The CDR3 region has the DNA TGTGCCAGCAGCTTGGGGGGAGCAGATGAGCAGTTCTTC. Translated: CASSLGGADEQFF.

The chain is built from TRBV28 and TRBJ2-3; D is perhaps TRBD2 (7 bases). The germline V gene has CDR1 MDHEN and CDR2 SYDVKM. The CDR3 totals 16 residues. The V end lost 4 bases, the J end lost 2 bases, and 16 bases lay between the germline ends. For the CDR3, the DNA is TGTGCCAGCAGTTCTCCAAGGGGGGGGGCCACAGATACGCAGTATTTT. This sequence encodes CASSSPRGGATDTQYF. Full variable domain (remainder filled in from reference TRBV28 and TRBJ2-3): DVKVTQSSRYLVKRTGEKVFLECVQDMDHENMFWYRQDPGLGLRLIYFSYDVKMKEKGDIPEGYSVSREKKERFSLILESASTNQTSMYLCASSSPRGGATDTQYFGPGTRLTVL.

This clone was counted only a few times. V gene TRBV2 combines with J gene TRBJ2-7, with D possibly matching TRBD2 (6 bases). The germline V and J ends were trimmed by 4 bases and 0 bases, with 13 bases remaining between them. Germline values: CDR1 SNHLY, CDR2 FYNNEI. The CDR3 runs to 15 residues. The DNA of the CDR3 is TGTGCCAGCAGTGGGGGACTCAGGAGCTCCTACGAGCAGTACTTC. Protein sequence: CASSGGLRSSYEQYF.

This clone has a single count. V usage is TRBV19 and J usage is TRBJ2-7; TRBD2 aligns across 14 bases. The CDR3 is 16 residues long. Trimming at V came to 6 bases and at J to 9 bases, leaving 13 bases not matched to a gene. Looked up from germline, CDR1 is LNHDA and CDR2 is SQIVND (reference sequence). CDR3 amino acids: CASRLNPGTSGGRQYF. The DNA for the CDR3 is TGTGCCAGTAGACTCAACCCAGGGACTAGCGGGGGACGGCAGTACTTC. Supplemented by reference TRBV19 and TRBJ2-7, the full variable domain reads DGGITQSPKYLFRKEGQNVTLSCEQNLNHDAMYWYRQDPGQGLRLIYYSQIVNDFQKGDIAEGYSVSREKKESFPLTVTSAQKNPTAFYLCASRLNPGTSGGRQYFGPGTRLTVT.

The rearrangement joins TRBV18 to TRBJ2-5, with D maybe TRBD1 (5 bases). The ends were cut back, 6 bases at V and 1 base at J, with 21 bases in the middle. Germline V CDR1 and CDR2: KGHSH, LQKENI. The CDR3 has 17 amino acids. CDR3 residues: CASSQIRKQGSQETQYF. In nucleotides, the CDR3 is TGTGCCAGCTCTCAAATCCGAAAGCAGGGATCCCAAGAGACCCAGTACTTC.

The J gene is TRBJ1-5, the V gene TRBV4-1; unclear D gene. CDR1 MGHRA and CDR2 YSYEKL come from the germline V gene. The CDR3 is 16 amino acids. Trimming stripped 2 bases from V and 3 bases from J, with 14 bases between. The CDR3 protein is CASSQNYGGNNQPQHF. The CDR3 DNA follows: TGCGCCAGCAGCCAAAATTACGGAGGGAACAATCAGCCCCAGCATTTT.

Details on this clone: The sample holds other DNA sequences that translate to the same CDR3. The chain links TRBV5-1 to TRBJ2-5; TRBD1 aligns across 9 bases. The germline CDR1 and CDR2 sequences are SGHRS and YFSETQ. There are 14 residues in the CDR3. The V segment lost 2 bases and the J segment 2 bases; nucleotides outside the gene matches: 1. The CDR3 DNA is TGCGCCAGCAGCTTAGGACAGGGGCAAGAGACCCAGTACTTC. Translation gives CASSLGQGQETQYF.

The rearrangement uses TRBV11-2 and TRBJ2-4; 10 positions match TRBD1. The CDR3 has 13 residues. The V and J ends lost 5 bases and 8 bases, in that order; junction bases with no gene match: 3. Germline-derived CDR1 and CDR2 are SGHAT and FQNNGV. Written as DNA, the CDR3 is TGTGCCAGCAGCCCCGGGACAGGGGACATTCAGTACTTC. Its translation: CASSPGTGDIQYF.

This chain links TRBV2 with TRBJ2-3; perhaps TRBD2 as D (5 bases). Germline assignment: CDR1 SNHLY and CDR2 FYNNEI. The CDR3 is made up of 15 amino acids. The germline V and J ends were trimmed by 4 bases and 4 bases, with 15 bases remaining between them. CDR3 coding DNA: TGTGCCAGCAGTGGGAGAGGGTTTAACGCAGATACGCAGTATTTT. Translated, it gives CASSGRGFNADTQYF.

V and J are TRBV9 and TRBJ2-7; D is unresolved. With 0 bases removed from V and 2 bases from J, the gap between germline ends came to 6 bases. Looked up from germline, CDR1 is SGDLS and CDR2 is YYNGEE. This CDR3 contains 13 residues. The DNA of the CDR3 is TGTGCCAGCAGCGTAGGGTTAGCCTACGAGCAGTACTTC. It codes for CASSVGLAYEQYF.

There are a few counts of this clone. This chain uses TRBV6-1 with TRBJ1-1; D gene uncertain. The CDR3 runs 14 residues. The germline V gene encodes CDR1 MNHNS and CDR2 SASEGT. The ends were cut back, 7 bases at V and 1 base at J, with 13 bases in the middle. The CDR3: CASKLGGSNTEAFF. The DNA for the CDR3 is TGTGCCAGCAAATTAGGCGGCTCGAACACTGAAGCTTTCTTT.

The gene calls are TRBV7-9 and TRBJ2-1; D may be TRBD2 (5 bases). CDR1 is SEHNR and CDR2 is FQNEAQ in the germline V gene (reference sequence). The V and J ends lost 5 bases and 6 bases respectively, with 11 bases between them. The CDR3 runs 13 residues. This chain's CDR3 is CASSGTRANEQFF. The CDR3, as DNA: TGTGCCAGCAGCGGAACTAGAGCCAATGAGCAGTTCTTC.

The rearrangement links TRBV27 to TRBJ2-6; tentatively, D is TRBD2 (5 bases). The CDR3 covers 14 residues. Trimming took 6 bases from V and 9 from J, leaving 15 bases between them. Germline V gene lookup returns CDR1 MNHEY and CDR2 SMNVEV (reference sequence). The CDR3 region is CASSPRGDHNVLTF. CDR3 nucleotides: TGTGCCAGCAGCCCCCGGGGAGACCACAACGTCCTGACTTTC.

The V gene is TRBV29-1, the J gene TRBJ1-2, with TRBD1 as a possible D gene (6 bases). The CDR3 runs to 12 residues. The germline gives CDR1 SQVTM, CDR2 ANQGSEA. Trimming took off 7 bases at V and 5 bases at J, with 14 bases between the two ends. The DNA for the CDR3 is TGCAGCGCAGGGGAGGGGTCTTATGGCTACACCTTC. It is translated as CSAGEGSYGYTF.

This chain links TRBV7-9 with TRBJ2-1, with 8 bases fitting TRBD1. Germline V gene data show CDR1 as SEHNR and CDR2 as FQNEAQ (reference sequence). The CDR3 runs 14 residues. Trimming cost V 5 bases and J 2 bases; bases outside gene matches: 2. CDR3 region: CASSDRGPYNEQFF. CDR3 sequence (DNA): TGTGCCAGCAGCGACAGGGGTCCCTACAATGAGCAGTTCTTC.